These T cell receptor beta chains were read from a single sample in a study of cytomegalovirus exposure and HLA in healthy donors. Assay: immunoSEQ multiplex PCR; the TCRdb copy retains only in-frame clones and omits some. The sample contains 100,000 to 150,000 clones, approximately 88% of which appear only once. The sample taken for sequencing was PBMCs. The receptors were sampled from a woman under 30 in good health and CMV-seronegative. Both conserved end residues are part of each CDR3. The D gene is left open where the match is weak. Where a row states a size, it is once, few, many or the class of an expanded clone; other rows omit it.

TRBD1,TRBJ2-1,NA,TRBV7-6,TGTGCCAGCAGTCGGGACAGTTACAATGAGCAGTTCTTC,CASSRDSYNEQFF
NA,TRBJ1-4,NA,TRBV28,TGTGCCAGCACCGAAGGGGGGGCGTCTGAGGAAAAACTGTTTTTT,CASTEGGASEEKLFF
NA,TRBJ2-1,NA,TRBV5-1,TGCGCCAGCAGCTACCCGAGCGAGGGTGAGCAGTTCTTC,CASSYPSEGEQFF
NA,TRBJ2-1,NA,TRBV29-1,TGCAGCGTTGAAAGGCGGGATAGCTCCTACAATGAGCAGTTCTTC,CSVERRDSSYNEQFF
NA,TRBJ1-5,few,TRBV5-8,TGTGCCAGCACTGATCAGCCCCAGCATTTT,CASTDQPQHF
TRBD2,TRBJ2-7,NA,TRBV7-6,TGTGCCAGCAGCTTAGCGACTAGCTGGGCCTACGAGCAGTACTTC,CASSLATSWAYEQYF
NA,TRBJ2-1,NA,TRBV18,TGTGCCAGCTCTGCGAAGGCAGGGGAGAATGAGCAGTTCTTC,CASSAKAGENEQFF
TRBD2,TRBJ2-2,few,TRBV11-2,TGTGCCAGCAGCTTACTAGCGGACACCGGGGAGCTGTTTTTT,CASSLLADTGELFF
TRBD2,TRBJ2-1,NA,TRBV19,TGTGCCAGTAGACCGGACCGGGGTAGCGGGTTCAATGAGCAGTTCTTC,CASRPDRGSGFNEQFF
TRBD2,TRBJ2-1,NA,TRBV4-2,TGTGCCAGCAGCCTGACTAGCGGGGCGTACAATGAGCAGTTCTTC,CASSLTSGAYNEQFF